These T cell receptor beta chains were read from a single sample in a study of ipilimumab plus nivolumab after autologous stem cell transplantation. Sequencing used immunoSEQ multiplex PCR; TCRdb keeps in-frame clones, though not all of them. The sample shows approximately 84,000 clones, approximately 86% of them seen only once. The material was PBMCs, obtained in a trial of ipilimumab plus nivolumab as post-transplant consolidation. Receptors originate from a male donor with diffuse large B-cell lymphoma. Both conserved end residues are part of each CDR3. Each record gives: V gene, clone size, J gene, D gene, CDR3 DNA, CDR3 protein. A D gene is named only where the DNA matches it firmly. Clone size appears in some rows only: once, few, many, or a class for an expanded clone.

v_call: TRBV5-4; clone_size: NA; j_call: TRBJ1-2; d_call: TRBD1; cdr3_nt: TGTGCCAGCAGCTTAGACAGGGAGGATAACTATGGCTACACCTTC; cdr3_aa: CASSLDREDNYGYTF
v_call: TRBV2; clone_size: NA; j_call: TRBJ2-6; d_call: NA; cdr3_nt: TGTGCCAGCACAGATTGGGCTGGGGCCAACGTCCTGACTTTC; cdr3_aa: CASTDWAGANVLTF
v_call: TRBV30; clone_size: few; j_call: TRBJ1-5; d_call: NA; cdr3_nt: TGTGCCTGGAGTGCCACAGCGCGCAATCAGCCCCAGCATTTT; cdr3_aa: CAWSATARNQPQHF
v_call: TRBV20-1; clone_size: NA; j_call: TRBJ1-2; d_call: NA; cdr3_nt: TGCAGTGCATTCAAGGGGAATGGCTACACCTTC; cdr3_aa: CSAFKGNGYTF
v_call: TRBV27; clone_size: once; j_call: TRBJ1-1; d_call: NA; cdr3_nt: TGTGCCAGCAGTTTCAGTAGCCGGCAAGGGAACACTGAAGCTTTCTTT; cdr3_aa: CASSFSSRQGNTEAFF
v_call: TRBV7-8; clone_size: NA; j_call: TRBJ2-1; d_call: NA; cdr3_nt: TGTGCCAGCAGCTCAGACAGCCCCTACAATGAGCAGTTCTTC; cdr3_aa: CASSSDSPYNEQFF
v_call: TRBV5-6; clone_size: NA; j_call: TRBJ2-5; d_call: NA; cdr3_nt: TGTGCCAGCCAACTTTACGAAGAGACCCAGTACTTC; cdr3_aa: CASQLYEETQYF
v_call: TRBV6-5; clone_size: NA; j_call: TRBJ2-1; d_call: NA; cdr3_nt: TGTGCCAGCACCGACCCCGGGAGCGCCAATGAGCAGTTCTTC; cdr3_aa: CASTDPGSANEQFF
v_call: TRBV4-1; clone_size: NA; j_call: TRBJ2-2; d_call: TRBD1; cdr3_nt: TGCGCCAGCAGCCGGGGGACAGGCCCGACCGGGGAGCTGTTTTTT; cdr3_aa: CASSRGTGPTGELFF
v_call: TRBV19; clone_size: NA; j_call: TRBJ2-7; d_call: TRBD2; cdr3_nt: TGTGCCAGTAGTATAGATCTGGAGCGGGGGAGCCACGAGCAGTACTTC; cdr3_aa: CASSIDLERGSHEQYF
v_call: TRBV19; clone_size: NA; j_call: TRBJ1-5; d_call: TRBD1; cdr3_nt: TGTGCCAGTAGGGACAGGGCGGATCAGCCCCAGCATTTT; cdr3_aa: CASRDRADQPQHF
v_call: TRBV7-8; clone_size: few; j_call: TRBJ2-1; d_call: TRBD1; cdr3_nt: TGTGCCAGCAGCTCTCTTTGGGACAGGGACTTTTTTAGGCAGTTCTTC; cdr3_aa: CASSSLWDRDFFRQFF
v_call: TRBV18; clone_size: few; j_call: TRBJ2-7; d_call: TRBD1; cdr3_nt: TGTGCCAGCTCACCACCGTACGGGACAGGGGCGCAAGAGCAGTACTTC; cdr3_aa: CASSPPYGTGAQEQYF
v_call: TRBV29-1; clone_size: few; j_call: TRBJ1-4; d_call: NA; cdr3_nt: TGCAGCGTAAGGGACGGCAATGAAAAACTGTTTTTT; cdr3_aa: CSVRDGNEKLFF
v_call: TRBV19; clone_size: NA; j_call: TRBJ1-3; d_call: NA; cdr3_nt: TGTGCCGCTGGAGTGTCCGGAAACACCATATATTTT; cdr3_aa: CAAGVSGNTIYF
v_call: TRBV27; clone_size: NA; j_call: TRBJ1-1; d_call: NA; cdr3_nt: TGTGCCAGCAGTTTTATAAGGGACACTGAAGCTTTCTTT; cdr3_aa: CASSFIRDTEAFF
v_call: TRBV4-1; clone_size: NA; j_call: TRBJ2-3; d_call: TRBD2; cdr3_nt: TGCGCCAGCAGCCAAGGGACTAGCGGGGTCACAGATACGCAGTATTTT; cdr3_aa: CASSQGTSGVTDTQYF
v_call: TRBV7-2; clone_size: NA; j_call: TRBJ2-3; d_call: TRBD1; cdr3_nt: TGTGCCAGCAGCTTAGAAGGCAGGGGGCAGGCAGATACGCAGTATTTT; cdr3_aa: CASSLEGRGQADTQYF
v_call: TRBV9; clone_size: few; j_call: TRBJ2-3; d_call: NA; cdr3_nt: TGTGCCAGCAGCGTAGTAGGCGGCACAGATACGCAGTATTTT; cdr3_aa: CASSVVGGTDTQYF
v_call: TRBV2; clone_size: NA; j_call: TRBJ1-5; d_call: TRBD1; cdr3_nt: TGTGCCAGCAGTCCAGGGGGGGGGCCAAGCAATCAGCCCCAGCATTTT; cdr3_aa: CASSPGGGPSNQPQHF